These 15 T cell receptor beta chains originate from one sample sequenced in a study of blood T cell repertoires in COVID-19. Clones were read by immunoSEQ multiplex PCR, and TCRdb kept only the in-frame ones, dropping some. The sample lists about 190,000 clones, around nine tenths occurring once. The sample taken for sequencing was peripheral blood. The source is a man aged 40-50 years with acute or convalescent COVID-19.

This chain joins TRBV28 and TRBJ2-2; D is uncertain. Trimming cost V 10 bases and J 6 bases, with 12 bases left between them. Germline CDR1 is MDHEN and CDR2 is SYDVKM. CDR3 length: 12 amino acids. The CDR3 bases are TGTGCCACAACTCCGAGTGCCGGGGAGCTGTTTTTT. This sequence encodes CATTPSAGELFF.

Of note for this clone: The junction departs from germline at one end; a sequencing error may be responsible. The CDR3 DNA reads as TGTGCCAGCAGGGAAGGTGCCCGGGATACGCAGTATTTT. Translated: CASREGARDTQYF. The chain has TRBV2 and TRBJ2-3, with D hard to call. Germline V gene data show CDR1 as SNHLY and CDR2 as FYNNEI. There are 13 residues in the CDR3.

This chain joins TRBV24-1 and TRBJ2-2, with 10 bases aligning to TRBD2. V lost 5 bases and J lost 5; bases outside the gene matches: 1. The CDR3 spans 14 residues. The germline V gene encodes CDR1 KGHDR and CDR2 SFDVKD. DNA for the CDR3: TGTGCCACCAGTGGAGCGGGGGGGACCGGGGAGCTGTTTTTT. Translating gives CATSGAGGTGELFF.

There are a few counts of this clone. The rearrangement joins TRBV7-6 to TRBJ2-7; TRBD1 is a possible D gene (6 bases). CDR3 length equals 14 residues. The V and J ends lost 5 bases and 3 bases respectively, with 14 bases between them. Germline V gene sequence: CDR1 SGHVS, CDR2 FNYEAQ. DNA of the CDR3: TGTGCCAGCAGCCCTCTAGACAGGCTCTACGAGCAGTACTTC. Amino acids: CASSPLDRLYEQYF.

The chain recombines TRBV5-8 with TRBJ1-1; 9 bases fit TRBD1. CDR3 size: 12 residues. Germline V gives CDR1 SGHTS, CDR2 YDEGEE. The ends lost 2 bases at V and 9 bases at J; junction bases unmatched: 2. In nucleotides, the CDR3 is TGTGCCAGCAGCTTCACAGGGGGCCAAGCTTTCTTT. Protein: CASSFTGGQAFF.

This clone was picked up one time. The chain combines TRBV5-1 with TRBJ2-7; TRBD1 matches 9 bases. The CDR3 has 15 amino acids. Germline V lookup: CDR1 SGHRS, CDR2 YFSETQ. The J segment lost 7 bases and the V segment lost 4 bases, leaving 12 bases of the junction unmatched. CDR3 region: CASSANTGQGKEQYF. The CDR3 DNA is TGCGCCAGCAGCGCAAACACGGGACAGGGTAAAGAGCAGTACTTC.

The genes are TRBV2 and TRBJ2-5; 8 bases align to TRBD1. V lost 6 bases and J lost 1; bases outside the gene matches: 1. Germline CDR1 SNHLY, CDR2 FYNNEI. This CDR3 comprises 13 residues. DNA of the CDR3: TGTGCCAGCAGAGGGACAGGCCAAGAGACCCAGTACTTC. The encoded protein is CASRGTGQETQYF.

The V gene is TRBV6-4, the J gene TRBJ2-3; TRBD2 aligns across 10 bases. The length of the CDR3 is 15 residues. The V and J ends lost 5 bases and 1 base, in that order; junction bases with no gene match: 3. The germline CDR1 and CDR2 sequences are MRHNA and SNTAGT. The CDR3 DNA reads as TGTGCCAGCAGTATAGCGGGAGGACGCACAGATACGCAGTATTTT. It yields the protein CASSIAGGRTDTQYF.

The chain links TRBV5-4 to TRBJ1-1; possible D gene TRBD1, 6 bases. Trimming left V 4 bases short and J 0 bases short, with 16 bases between. This CDR3 has 16 amino acids. The V gene's germline CDR1 is SGHNT and CDR2 YYREEE (reference sequence). The CDR3 DNA sequence: TGTGCCAGCAGCAAGGGGGGGGGAGGTATGAACACTGAAGCTTTCTTT. Protein: CASSKGGGGMNTEAFF.

The chain has TRBV30 and TRBJ1-1; the D gene is possibly TRBD1 (6 bases). This CDR3 is 12 amino acids long. Germline V gene data show CDR1 as GTSNPN and CDR2 as SVGIG (reference sequence). V lost 3 bases and J lost 11, with 16 bases in between. The CDR3 spells CAWRTGTRTAFF. In DNA, the CDR3 is TGTGCCTGGAGAACCGGGACAAGGACGGCTTTCTTT.

The CDR3 protein is CASSPLGGIAFF. The DNA of the CDR3 is TGTGCCAGCAGTCCCCTAGGGGGCATTGCTTTCTTT. The genes are TRBV28 and TRBJ1-1; TRBD1 matches at 7 bases. Germline V gene data show CDR1 as MDHEN and CDR2 as SYDVKM. Trimming at V came to 5 bases and at J to 11 bases, leaving 8 bases not matched to a gene. There are 12 residues in the CDR3.

V is TRBV28 and J is TRBJ2-3; D might be TRBD1 (6 bases). The CDR3 is 15 amino acids. CDR1 and CDR2 from the germline V gene are MDHEN and SYDVKM. Trimming removed 5 bases at V and 0 bases at J, with 12 bases between. The CDR3 bases are TGTGCCAGCAGTCCGGGACACTCGAGCACAGATACGCAGTATTTT. Protein product: CASSPGHSSTDTQYF. Supplemented by reference TRBV28 and TRBJ2-3, the full variable domain reads DVKVTQSSRYLVKRTGEKVFLECVQDMDHENMFWYRQDPGLGLRLIYFSYDVKMKEKGDIPEGYSVSREKKERFSLILESASTNQTSMYLCASSPGHSSTDTQYFGPGTRLTVL.

The count of this clone is one. The chain is built from TRBV12-3 or TRBV12-4 and TRBJ2-7; TRBD1 agrees at 7 bases. CDR3 length: 12 amino acids. The V and J ends lost 4 bases and 9 bases, in that order; junction bases with no gene match: 6. In nucleotides, the CDR3 is TGTGCCAGCAGTTACTGGACAGGTCGGCAGTACTTC. Residues: CASSYWTGRQYF.

The chain couples TRBV27 to TRBJ1-5; TRBD1 aligns across 8 bases. V shed 3 bases and J 8 bases; nucleotides not matched to a gene: 6. This CDR3 region has 14 residues. Germline V gives CDR1 MNHEY, CDR2 SMNVEV (reference sequence). The CDR3 loop is CASSFTGGYEPQHF. DNA of the CDR3: TGTGCCAGCAGTTTTACAGGGGGGTATGAGCCCCAGCATTTT.

V and J are TRBV6-5 and TRBJ1-6, with D perhaps TRBD1 (5 bases). The CDR3 extends over 14 amino acids. In germline, CDR1 is MNHEY, CDR2 SVGAGI. V was trimmed by 2 bases and J by 7 bases, leaving 9 bases between them. CDR3 sequence: CASSYGAANSPLHF. The CDR3 DNA is TGTGCCAGCAGTTACGGGGCAGCCAATTCACCCCTCCACTTT.